The 21 T cell receptor beta chains listed next were all sequenced from one sample in a study of regulatory T cells in long-lasting Graves disease. Time point described: newly diagnosed GD, antithyroid drugs for less than 3 months. Scientists built the TCR library using RNA that was extracted from PBMCs. Assembly of TCR beta libraries relied on iRepertoire HTBI primers together with Arm-PCR of CDR3 regions. TCRdb reanalysed the multiplex PCR reads using MiXCR and keeps one entry per CDR3 protein. The repertoire holds fewer than 350,000 distinct CDR3 sequences, with 15% to 20% as singletons. The sequenced sample was peripheral blood mononuclear cells (PBMCs), obtained at new diagnosis, from a patient treated with antithyroid drugs. The receptor set was obtained from a female donor with Graves disease.

This clonotype was counted ten times or more. The chain is built from TRBV6-2 or TRBV6-3 and TRBJ2-1; 9 positions match TRBD1. The CDR3 has 15 residues. Per the germline V gene, CDR1 is MNHEY and CDR2 is SVGEGT. V was pared by 7 bases and J by 1 base, with 5 bases of the junction left unmatched. The chain's CDR3 is CASTRQGESYNEQFF. For the CDR3, the DNA is TGTGCCAGCACCAGACAGGGGGAATCCTACAATGAGCAGTTCTTC.

This clonotype appeared many times. V and J are TRBV6-5 and TRBJ2-2; weak D call: TRBD2 (6 bases). This CDR3 is 17 amino acids long. The germline V gene has CDR1 MNHEY and CDR2 SVGAGI. Trimming left V 1 base short and J 4 bases short, with 16 bases between. The CDR3 spells CASSYFLGGYGTGELFF. The CDR3 DNA reads TGTGCCAGCAGTTACTTCCTGGGGGGATATGGCACCGGGGAGCTGTTTTTT.

This clonotype was seen many times. The chain carries TRBV20-1 and TRBJ1-5; maybe TRBD1 (5 bases). The germline gives CDR1 DFQATT, CDR2 SNEGSKA (reference sequence). This CDR3 is built from 13 residues. The CDR3 DNA sequence: TGCAGCAAAGCCGAGGGGCAGGGTCAGCCCCAGCATTTT. Translated: CSKAEGQGQPQHF.

This clonotype has a single count. J is TRBJ2-3 and V is TRBV6-1; TRBD2 agrees at 12 bases. The CDR3 has 15 residues. Germline V gives CDR1 MNHNS, CDR2 SASEGT. With V trimmed by 5 bases and J by 4 bases, 4 bases remained unmatched. The CDR3 reads CASSLAGGPPDTQYF. Written as DNA, the CDR3 is TGTGCCAGCAGTCTAGCGGGAGGGCCGCCAGATACGCAGTATTTT.

This clonotype was seen ten or more times. The genes are TRBV12-3 or TRBV12-4 and TRBJ1-2, with D possibly being TRBD1 (6 bases). The CDR3 extends over 16 amino acids. V dropped 2 bases and J dropped 2 bases, with 15 bases sitting between them. DNA of the CDR3: TGTGCCAGCAGTTTAAGGGGGGTTCGGGGCAACTATGGCTACACCTTC. This translates into CASSLRGVRGNYGYTF.

At least ten counts were recorded for this clonotype. This chain joins TRBV2 and TRBJ2-1; 8 bases map to TRBD2. Germline assignment: CDR1 SNHLY and CDR2 FYNNEI. Trimming took 4 bases from V and 7 from J; bases not matched to a gene: 9. CDR3 length: 15 residues. The CDR3 nucleotides read TGTGCCAGCAGTGCTTCAGCGGGAGTTGGAAATGAGCAGTTCTTC. This sequence encodes CASSASAGVGNEQFF.

The chain uses TRBV28 and TRBJ2-1, with 8 nucleotides matching TRBD2. The CDR3 is 15 amino acids. After removal of 6 bases from V and 8 bases from J, the junction contained 12 bases not matched to a gene. CDR1 is MDHEN and CDR2 is SYDVKM in the germline V gene. CDR3 loop: CASRPSGGRFDEQFF. CDR3 coding DNA: TGTGCCAGCAGACCGTCGGGGGGGCGCTTCGATGAGCAGTTCTTC.

This clonotype occurred many times. CDR3 DNA: TGTGCCAGCCATGAGGGTTGGGTGCAAGAGACCCAGTACTTC. Residues: CASHEGWVQETQYF. The genes are TRBV2 and TRBJ2-5, with D possibly being TRBD2 (5 bases). In germline, CDR1 is SNHLY, CDR2 FYNNEI. V lost 8 bases and J 2 bases, leaving 15 bases between the germline ends. The CDR3 spans 14 residues.

This clonotype showed up many times. The V gene is TRBV20-1, the J gene TRBJ2-2; 12 positions match TRBD2. The CDR3 is 17 amino acids. Trimming cost V 7 bases and J 4 bases; bases outside gene matches: 13. Germline CDR1 and CDR2: DFQATT and SNEGSKA (reference sequence). This CDR3 is CSVVAASGRAATGELFF. CDR3 sequence (DNA): TGCAGTGTCGTAGCTGCTAGCGGGAGGGCCGCCACCGGGGAGCTGTTTTTT.

This clonotype has just a few counts. The V call is TRBV6-1, the J call TRBJ2-2; 8 bases fit TRBD1. The CDR3 runs to 16 residues. Germline V CDR1 and CDR2: MNHNS, SASEGT. V gave up 7 bases and J gave up 6 bases; unmatched junction bases: 13. CDR3 sequence: CASNELGQASPGELFF. Here the CDR3 DNA reads TGTGCCAGCAACGAGCTGGGACAGGCCTCACCCGGGGAGCTGTTTTTT.

This clonotype was counted many times. The chain uses TRBV20-1 and TRBJ2-2; 8 nucleotides line up with TRBD1. CDR1 is DFQATT and CDR2 is SNEGSKA in the germline V gene (reference sequence). With 5 bases clipped from V and 7 bases from J, the junction kept 9 bases outside the gene matches. There are 14 residues in the CDR3. The CDR3 here is CSAPGQGAGGELFF. The CDR3 bases are TGCAGTGCTCCCGGACAGGGAGCAGGCGGGGAGCTGTTTTTT.

This clonotype was counted at least ten times. The J gene is TRBJ1-1, the V gene TRBV20-1, with D maybe TRBD1 (5 bases). V dropped 0 bases and J dropped 3 bases, with 14 bases sitting between them. The germline CDR1 and CDR2 sequences are DFQATT and SNEGSKA (reference sequence). The CDR3 contains 15 residues. In DNA form, the CDR3 reads TGCAGTGCTAGAGACACCTGGGACCACGACACTGAAGCTTTCTTT. Its protein is CSARDTWDHDTEAFF.

This clonotype came up many times. The chain carries TRBV11-3 and TRBJ2-7; TRBD2 is a possible D gene (6 bases). Trimming pared 3 bases from V and 4 bases from J, leaving 13 bases between. The length of the CDR3 is 14 residues. Germline lookup yields CDR1 SGHNT and CDR2 YENEEA. CDR3 coding DNA: TGTGCCAGCAGCTTTACCGGGACTTCGTACGAGCAGTACTTC. The encoded protein is CASSFTGTSYEQYF. The full variable domain, rest sourced from reference TRBV11-3 and TRBJ2-7, is EAGVVQSPRYKIIEKKQPVAFWCNPISGHNTLYWYLQNLGQGPELLIRYENEEAVDDSQLPKDRFSAERLKGVDSTLKIQPAELGDSAVYLCASSFTGTSYEQYFGPGTRLTVT.

In this sample, this clonotype turned up many times. The chain employs TRBV3-1 and TRBJ2-3, with TRBD2 identical over 8 bases. The J call is doubtful: the DNA matches TRBJ2-7 better. Germline V gives CDR1 LGHDT, CDR2 YNNKEL (reference sequence). The length of the CDR3 is 14 residues. The CDR3 coding sequence is TGTGCCAGCAGCCATCTAGCGGGTCTCTACGAGCAGTACTTC. The encoded protein is CASSHLAGLYEQYF.

This clonotype was observed at least ten times. The V gene is TRBV5-8, the J gene TRBJ2-6; a weak D match, TRBD2 (7 bases). Trimming cost V 6 bases and J 4 bases, with 20 bases left between them. The CDR3 loop spans 17 amino acids. The V gene's germline CDR1 is SGHTS and CDR2 YDEGEE. The CDR3 sequence is CASKSGRGARGANVLTF. The CDR3 nucleotides read TGTGCCAGCAAATCCGGTCGGGGGGCGCGAGGGGCCAACGTCCTGACTTTC.

As for this clonotype: A far larger clone is one base from this, pointing to a likely read error. The genes are TRBV7-2 and TRBJ2-3; D is ambiguous. The J call could be wrong; TRBJ1-1 is a better fit for the DNA end. This CDR3 spans 12 amino acids. Germline CDR1 SGHTA, CDR2 FQGNSA. The DNA for the CDR3 is TGTGCCAGCAGCTCAAAGACCCAGAAAGCTTTCTTT. Encoded protein: CASSSKTQKAFF.

This clonotype occurred many times. This chain joins TRBV15 and TRBJ2-6, with TRBD1 as a possible D gene (6 bases). The CDR3 loop spans 16 amino acids. Germline loops: CDR1 LNHNV, CDR2 YYDKDF (reference sequence). V lost 5 bases to trimming and J lost 2 bases, with 13 bases between them. The CDR3 DNA reads as TGTGCCACCAGCGGTCTACAGGGCCCTGGGGCCAACGTCCTGACTTTC. Translated: CATSGLQGPGANVLTF.

This clonotype was seen more than once but under ten times. Relative to the germline gene, one junction end is altered; a read error may explain this. The chain is built from TRBV12-3 or TRBV12-4 and TRBJ2-3; 8 nucleotides agree with TRBD1. Matching the DNA end better, TRBJ2-7 makes the J call doubtful. This CDR3 spans 16 amino acids. The chain's CDR3 is CANSVGPDRVKVEQYF. The CDR3 DNA follows: TGTGCCAACAGTGTTGGGCCGGACAGGGTGAAGGTGGAGCAGTACTTC.

This clonotype was found many times. The gene calls are TRBV12-5 and TRBJ1-5; D is undetermined. The ends were cut back, 5 bases at V and 6 bases at J, with 11 bases in the middle. This CDR3 contains 13 residues. The germline CDR1 and CDR2 sequences are LGHNT and FRNRAP. In DNA form, the CDR3 reads TGTGCTAGTGGTGGGGAGATCGGTCAGCCCCAGCATTTT. It specifies CASGGEIGQPQHF.

At least ten counts were recorded for this clonotype. The V call is TRBV24-1, the J call TRBJ1-5; possibly TRBD1 for D (6 bases). Trimming took off 7 bases at V and 1 base at J, with 7 bases between the two ends. Germline values: CDR1 KGHDR, CDR2 SFDVKD. The CDR3 runs to 13 residues. CDR3 residues: CATSRGSNQPQHF. The CDR3, as DNA: TGTGCCACCAGCAGGGGAAGCAATCAGCCCCAGCATTTT.

This clonotype was observed once. This clone may be a read error of a much larger clone one base away. V usage is TRBV28 and J usage is TRBJ2-6; no reliable D call. The CDR3 consists of 14 residues. CDR1 and CDR2 (germline): MDHEN, SYDVKM. The DNA of the CDR3 is TGTGCCGGCAGTGAATTTTCTGGGGCCAACGTCCTGACTTTC. The encoded protein is CAGSEFSGANVLTF.